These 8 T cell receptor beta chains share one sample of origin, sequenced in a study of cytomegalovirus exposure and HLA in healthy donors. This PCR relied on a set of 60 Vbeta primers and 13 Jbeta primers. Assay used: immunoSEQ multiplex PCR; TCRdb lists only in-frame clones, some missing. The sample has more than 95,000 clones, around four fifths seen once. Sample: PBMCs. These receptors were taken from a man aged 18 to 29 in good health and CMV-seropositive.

CDR3 sequence: CASSLYWGTSGGTDTQYF. CDR3 DNA sequence: TGTGCCAGCAGTTTATATTGGGGGACTAGCGGGGGAACAGATACGCAGTATTTT. The chain joins TRBV28 to TRBJ2-3; 14 nucleotides align to TRBD2. Per germline, CDR1 MDHEN and CDR2 SYDVKM. Trimming removed 1 base from V and 3 bases from J; junction bases left unmatched: 6. The CDR3 is made up of 18 amino acids.

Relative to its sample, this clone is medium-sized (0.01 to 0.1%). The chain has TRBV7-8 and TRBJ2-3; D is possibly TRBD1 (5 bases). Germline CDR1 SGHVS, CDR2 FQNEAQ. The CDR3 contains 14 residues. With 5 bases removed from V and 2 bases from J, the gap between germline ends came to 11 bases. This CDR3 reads CASSIDSPTDTQYF. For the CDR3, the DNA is TGTGCCAGCAGCATAGACAGTCCCACAGATACGCAGTATTTT.

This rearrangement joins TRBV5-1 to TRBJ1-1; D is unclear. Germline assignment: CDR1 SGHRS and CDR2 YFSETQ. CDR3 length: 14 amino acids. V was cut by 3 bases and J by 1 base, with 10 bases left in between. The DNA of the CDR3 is TGCGCCAGCAGCTCCCCGGGAGCGAACACTGAAGCTTTCTTT. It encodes CASSSPGANTEAFF.

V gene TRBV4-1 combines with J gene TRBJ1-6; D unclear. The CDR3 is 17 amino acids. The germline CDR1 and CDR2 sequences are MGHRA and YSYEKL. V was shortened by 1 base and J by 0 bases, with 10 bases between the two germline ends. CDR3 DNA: TGCGCCAGCAGCCAAGTCGCGGGCAGCTCCTATAATTCACCCCTCCACTTT. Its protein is CASSQVAGSSYNSPLHF.

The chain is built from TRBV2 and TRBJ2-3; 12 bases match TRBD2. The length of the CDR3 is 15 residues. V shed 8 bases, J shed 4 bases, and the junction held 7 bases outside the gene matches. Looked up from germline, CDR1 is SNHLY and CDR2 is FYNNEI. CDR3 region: CASCILAGGSDTQYF. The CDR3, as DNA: TGTGCCAGCTGCATTCTAGCGGGGGGGTCAGATACGCAGTATTTT.

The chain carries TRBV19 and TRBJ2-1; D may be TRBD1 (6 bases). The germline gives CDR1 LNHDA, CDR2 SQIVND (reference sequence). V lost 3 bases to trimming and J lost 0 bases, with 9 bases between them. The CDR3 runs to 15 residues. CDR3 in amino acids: CASSIGQSSYNEQFF. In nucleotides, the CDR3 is TGTGCCAGTAGTATTGGACAGAGCTCCTACAATGAGCAGTTCTTC. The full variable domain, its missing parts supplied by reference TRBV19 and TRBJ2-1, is DGGITQSPKYLFRKEGQNVTLSCEQNLNHDAMYWYRQDPGQGLRLIYYSQIVNDFQKGDIAEGYSVSREKKESFPLTVTSAQKNPTAFYLCASSIGQSSYNEQFFGPGTRLTVL.

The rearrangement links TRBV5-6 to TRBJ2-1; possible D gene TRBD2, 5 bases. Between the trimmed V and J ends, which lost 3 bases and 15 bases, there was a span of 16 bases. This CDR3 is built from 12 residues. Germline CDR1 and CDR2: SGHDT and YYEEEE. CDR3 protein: CASSSEGVRWFF. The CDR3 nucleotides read TGTGCCAGCAGCTCCGAGGGTGTGAGATGGTTCTTC. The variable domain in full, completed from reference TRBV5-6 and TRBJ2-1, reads DAGVTQSPTHLIKTRGQQVTLRCSPKSGHDTVSWYQQALGQGPQFIFQYYEEEERQRGNFPDRFSGHQFPNYSSELNVNALLLGDSALYLCASSSEGVRWFFGPGTRLTVL.

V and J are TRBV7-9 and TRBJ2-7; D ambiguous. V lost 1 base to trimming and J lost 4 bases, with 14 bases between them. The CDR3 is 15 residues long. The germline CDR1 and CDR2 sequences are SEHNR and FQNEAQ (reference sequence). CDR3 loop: CASSLVPSDLYEQYF. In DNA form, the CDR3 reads TGTGCCAGCAGCTTAGTCCCCAGTGATCTGTACGAGCAGTACTTC. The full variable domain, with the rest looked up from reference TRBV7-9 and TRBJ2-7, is DTGVSQNPRHKITKRGQNVTFRCDPISEHNRLYWYRQTLGQGPEFLTYFQNEAQLEKSRLLSDRFSAERPKGSFSTLEIQRTEQGDSAMYLCASSLVPSDLYEQYFGPGTRLTVT.